The 8 T cell receptor beta chains below all came from one sample that was sequenced in a study of T cell responses to AZD1222 COVID-19 vaccine. Generated by immunoSEQ multiplex PCR, the TCRdb table keeps only in-frame clones and is missing some. The sample lists tens of thousands of clones; about 88% were seen once. The material was peripheral blood, obtained 28 days after the second AZD1222 dose. The source is an adult who received the AZD1222 COVID-19 vaccine.

V gene TRBV12-5 combines with J gene TRBJ1-5; D is unresolved. The V and J ends lost 3 bases and 5 bases respectively, with 5 bases between them. This CDR3 has 12 residues. Germline CDR1 LGHNT, CDR2 FRNRAP. The CDR3 is CASGFVDQPQHF. CDR3 in DNA: TGTGCTAGTGGTTTCGTAGATCAGCCCCAGCATTTT.

The chain employs TRBV23-1 and TRBJ1-5; D not resolved. TRBV23-1 is treated as an ORF (open reading frame) with a function not yet certain. The CDR3 spans 18 residues. V lost 7 bases, J lost 2 bases, and 24 bases lay in between. In DNA, the CDR3 is TGCGCCAGCAAGACTCCGGGTCCCTCGGGGATACGCAATCAGCCCCAGCATTTT. It specifies CASKTPGPSGIRNQPQHF.

This chain links TRBV5-8 with TRBJ1-4; 7 bases map to TRBD1. The CDR3 is 13 amino acids. Germline loops: CDR1 SGHTS, CDR2 YDEGEE. The V and J ends lost 10 bases and 2 bases, in that order; junction bases with no gene match: 5. Here the CDR3 reads CAQPRGTNEKLFF. CDR3 sequence (DNA): TGTGCCCAGCCCAGGGGGACTAATGAAAAACTGTTTTTT.

This chain uses TRBV7-2 with TRBJ1-2; 7 bases align to TRBD1. Germline CDR1 reads SGHTA; CDR2 reads FQGNSA. With 5 bases clipped from V and 3 bases from J, the junction kept 6 bases outside the gene matches. The CDR3 contains 14 residues. CDR3 nucleotide sequence: TGTGCCAGCAGCGCGGTGGGACAGCACTATGGCTACACCTTC. Its translation is CASSAVGQHYGYTF. Combining the CDR3 with reference TRBV7-2 and TRBJ1-2 gives the whole variable domain GAGVSQSPSNKVTEKGKDVELRCDPISGHTALYWYRQSLGQGLEFLIYFQGNSAPDKSGLPSDRFSAERTGGSVSTLTIQRTQQEDSAVYLCASSAVGQHYGYTFGSGTRLTVV.

The chain joins TRBV25-1 to TRBJ1-1, with TRBD1 identical over 10 bases. Germline V gene lookup returns CDR1 MGHDK and CDR2 SYGVNS. This CDR3 comprises 14 residues. Losses at the gene ends were 6 bases for V and 5 bases for J; bases not matched to a gene: 6. The CDR3 coding sequence is TGTGCCAGCAGGCCGGGACAGGGGAGGACTGAAGCTTTCTTT. Residues: CASRPGQGRTEAFF.

This clone was observed once. The chain carries TRBV10-3 and TRBJ1-2; no reliable D call. Trimming removed 3 bases from V and 0 bases from J, with 2 bases in between. Germline values: CDR1 ENHRY, CDR2 SYGVKD. This CDR3 is built from 12 residues. CDR3 sequence reads: CAISEANYGYTF. Here the CDR3 DNA reads TGTGCCATCAGTGAAGCTAACTATGGCTACACCTTC.

The V and J genes are TRBV28 and TRBJ1-2; 9 nucleotides line up with TRBD1. This CDR3 region has 14 residues. Germline V gene data show CDR1 as MDHEN and CDR2 as SYDVKM. V dropped 4 bases and J dropped 2; count of bases not matched to a gene: 2. The CDR3 region is CASSYGQGNYGYTF. The DNA for the CDR3 is TGTGCCAGCAGTTACGGACAGGGGAACTATGGCTACACCTTC.

This rearrangement joins TRBV29-1 to TRBJ2-5, with D possibly being TRBD1 or TRBD2 (6 bases each). V was trimmed by 7 bases and J by 2 bases, leaving 14 bases between them. The CDR3 is 13 amino acids. The V gene's germline CDR1 is SQVTM and CDR2 ANQGSEA. In DNA form, the CDR3 reads TGCAGCGCCACGGGGGCGGGGCAAGAGACCCAGTACTTC. Translating gives CSATGAGQETQYF.